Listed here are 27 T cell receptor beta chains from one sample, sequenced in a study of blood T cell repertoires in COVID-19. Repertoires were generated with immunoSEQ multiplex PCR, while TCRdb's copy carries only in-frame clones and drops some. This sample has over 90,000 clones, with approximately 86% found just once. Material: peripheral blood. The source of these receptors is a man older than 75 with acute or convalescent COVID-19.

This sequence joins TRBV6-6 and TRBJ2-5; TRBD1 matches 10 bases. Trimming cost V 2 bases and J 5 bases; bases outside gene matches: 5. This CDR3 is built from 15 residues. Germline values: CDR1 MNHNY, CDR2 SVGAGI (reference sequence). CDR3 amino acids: CASSYETGGSETQYF. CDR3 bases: TGTGCCAGCAGTTACGAGACAGGGGGCTCGGAGACCCAGTACTTC.

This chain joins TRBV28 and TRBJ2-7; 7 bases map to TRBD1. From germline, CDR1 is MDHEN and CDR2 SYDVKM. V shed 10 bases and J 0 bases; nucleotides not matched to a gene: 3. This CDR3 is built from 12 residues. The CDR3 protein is CATGTASYEQYF. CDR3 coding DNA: TGTGCCACCGGGACAGCCTCCTACGAGCAGTACTTC.

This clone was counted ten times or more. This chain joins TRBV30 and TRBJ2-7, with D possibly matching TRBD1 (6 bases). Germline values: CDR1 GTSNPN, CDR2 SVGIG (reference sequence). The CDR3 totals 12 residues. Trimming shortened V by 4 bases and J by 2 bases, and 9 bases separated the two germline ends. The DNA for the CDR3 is TGTGCCTGGAAGGACAGTACCTACGAGCAGTACTTC. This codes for CAWKDSTYEQYF. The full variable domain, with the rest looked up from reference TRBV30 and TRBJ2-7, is SQTIHQWPATLVQPVGSPLSLECTVEGTSNPNLYWYRQAAGRGLQLLFYSVGIGQISSEVPQNLSASRPQDRQFILSSKKLLLSDSGFYLCAWKDSTYEQYFGPGTRLTVT.

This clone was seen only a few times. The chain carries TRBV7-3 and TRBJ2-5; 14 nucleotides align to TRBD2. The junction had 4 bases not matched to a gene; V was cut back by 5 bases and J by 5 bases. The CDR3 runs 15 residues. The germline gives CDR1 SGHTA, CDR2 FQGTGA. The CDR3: CASSEGLAGVETQYF. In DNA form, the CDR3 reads TGTGCCAGCAGCGAGGGACTAGCGGGGGTCGAGACCCAGTACTTC.

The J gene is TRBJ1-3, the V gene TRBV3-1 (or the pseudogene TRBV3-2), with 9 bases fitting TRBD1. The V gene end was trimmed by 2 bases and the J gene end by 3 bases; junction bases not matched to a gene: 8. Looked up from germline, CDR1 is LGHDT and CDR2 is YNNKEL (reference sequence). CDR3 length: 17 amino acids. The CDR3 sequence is CASSQSLGQGSGNTIYF. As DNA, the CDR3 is TGTGCCAGCAGCCAATCACTAGGACAGGGGAGTGGAAACACCATATATTTT.

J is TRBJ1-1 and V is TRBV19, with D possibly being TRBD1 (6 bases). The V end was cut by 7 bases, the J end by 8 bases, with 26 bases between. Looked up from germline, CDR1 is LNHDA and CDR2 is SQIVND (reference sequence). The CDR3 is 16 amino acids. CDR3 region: CASIPLTGRTTGEAFF. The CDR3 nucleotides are TGTGCCAGTATTCCTTTGACAGGACGCACAACAGGGGAAGCTTTCTTT.

The CDR3 region is CAISREANTEAFF. CDR3 coding DNA: TGTGCCATCAGCCGGGAGGCGAACACTGAAGCTTTCTTT. This rearrangement joins TRBV10-3 to TRBJ1-1; no definite D call. There are 13 residues in the CDR3. The germline gives CDR1 ENHRY, CDR2 SYGVKD. The ends were cut back, 6 bases at V and 1 base at J, with 9 bases in the middle.

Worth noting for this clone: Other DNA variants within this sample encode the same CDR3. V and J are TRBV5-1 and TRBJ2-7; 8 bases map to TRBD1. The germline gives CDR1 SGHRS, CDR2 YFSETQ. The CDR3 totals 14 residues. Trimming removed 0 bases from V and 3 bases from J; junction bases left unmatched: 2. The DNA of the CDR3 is TGCGCCAGCAGCTTGGCAGGGGGCGACTACGAGCAGTACTTC. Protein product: CASSLAGGDYEQYF.

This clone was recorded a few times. DNA for the CDR3: TGTGCCAGCCTATCGACAGGGGCCGGTCGAGGCTACACCTTC. As protein: CASLSTGAGRGYTF. The V call is TRBV6-5, the J call TRBJ1-2, with TRBD1 matching over 8 bases. The J segment lost 8 bases and the V segment lost 8 bases, leaving 13 bases of the junction unmatched. CDR3 length: 14 residues. CDR1 and CDR2 (germline): MNHEY, SVGAGI.

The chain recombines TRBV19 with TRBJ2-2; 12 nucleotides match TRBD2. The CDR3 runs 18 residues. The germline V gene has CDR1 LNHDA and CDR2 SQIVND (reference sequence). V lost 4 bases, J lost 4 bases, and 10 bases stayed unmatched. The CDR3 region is CASSRGGTSGLITGELFF. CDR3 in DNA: TGTGCCAGTAGTAGAGGGGGGACTAGCGGGTTGATCACCGGGGAGCTGTTTTTT.

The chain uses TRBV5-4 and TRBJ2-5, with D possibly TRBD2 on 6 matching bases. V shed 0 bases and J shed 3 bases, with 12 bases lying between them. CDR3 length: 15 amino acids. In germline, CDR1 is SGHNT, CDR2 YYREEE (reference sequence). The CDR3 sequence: CASSLAFGGKETQYF. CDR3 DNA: TGTGCCAGCAGCTTGGCTTTTGGGGGGAAAGAGACCCAGTACTTC.

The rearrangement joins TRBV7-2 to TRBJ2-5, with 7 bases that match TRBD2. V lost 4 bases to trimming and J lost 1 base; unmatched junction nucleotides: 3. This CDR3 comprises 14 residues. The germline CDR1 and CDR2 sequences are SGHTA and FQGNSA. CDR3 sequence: CASSWGGLQETQYF. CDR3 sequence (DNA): TGTGCCAGCAGCTGGGGGGGTCTCCAAGAGACCCAGTACTTC.

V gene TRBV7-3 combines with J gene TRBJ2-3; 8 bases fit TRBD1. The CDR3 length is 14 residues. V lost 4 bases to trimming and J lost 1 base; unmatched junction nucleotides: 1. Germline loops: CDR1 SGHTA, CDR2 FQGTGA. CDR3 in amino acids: CASSSGQGTDTQYF. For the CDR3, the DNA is TGTGCCAGCAGCTCGGGACAGGGCACAGATACGCAGTATTTT.

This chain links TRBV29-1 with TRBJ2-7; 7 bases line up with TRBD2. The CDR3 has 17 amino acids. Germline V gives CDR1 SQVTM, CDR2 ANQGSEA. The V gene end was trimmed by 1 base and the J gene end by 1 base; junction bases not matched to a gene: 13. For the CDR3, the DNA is TGCAGCGTTGAAGGTCCTAGCGGACTATCCCCTTCCTACGAGCAGTACTTC. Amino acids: CSVEGPSGLSPSYEQYF.

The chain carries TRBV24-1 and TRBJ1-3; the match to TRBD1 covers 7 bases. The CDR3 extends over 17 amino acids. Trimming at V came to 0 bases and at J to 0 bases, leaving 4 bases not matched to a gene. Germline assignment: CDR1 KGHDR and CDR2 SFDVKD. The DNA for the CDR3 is TGTGCCACCAGTGATTTGGACAGGGAGTACTCTGGAAACACCATATATTTT. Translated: CATSDLDREYSGNTIYF.

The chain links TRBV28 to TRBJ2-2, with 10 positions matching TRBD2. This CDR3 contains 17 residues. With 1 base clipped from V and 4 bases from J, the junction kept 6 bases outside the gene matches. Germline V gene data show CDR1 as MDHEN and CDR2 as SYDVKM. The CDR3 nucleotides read TGTGCCAGCAGTTTATTTAGACTAGCGGGCACCACCGGGGAGCTGTTTTTT. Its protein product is CASSLFRLAGTTGELFF.

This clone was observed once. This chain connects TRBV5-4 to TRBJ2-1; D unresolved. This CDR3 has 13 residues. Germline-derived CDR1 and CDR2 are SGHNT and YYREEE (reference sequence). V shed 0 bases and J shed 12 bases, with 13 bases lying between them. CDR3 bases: TGTGCCAGCAGCTTGGAATTGTATAGTGGGCAGTTCTTC. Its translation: CASSLELYSGQFF. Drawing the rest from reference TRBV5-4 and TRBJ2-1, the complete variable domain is ETGVTQSPTHLIKTRGQQVTLRCSSQSGHNTVSWYQQALGQGPQFIFQYYREEENGRGNFPPRFSGLQFPNYSSELNVNALELDDSALYLCASSLELYSGQFFGPGTRLTVL.

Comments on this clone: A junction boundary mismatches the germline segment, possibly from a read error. In nucleotides, the CDR3 is TGTGCCAGCAGTTACCTACCTTCGGGACAGAGTTCCAATAAGCAGTTCTTC. Its protein is CASSYLPSGQSSNKQFF. The chain recombines TRBV6-2 or TRBV6-3 with TRBJ2-1; TRBD1 aligns across 7 bases. The length of the CDR3 is 17 residues. CDR1 is MNHEY, CDR2 SVGEGT, per germline.

The CDR3 nucleotides are TGTGCCAGCAGTACAGGGGGCTACGGTGGCTACACCTTC. Translation gives CASSTGGYGGYTF. The chain employs TRBV28 and TRBJ1-2; TRBD1 aligns across 9 bases. V lost 5 bases to trimming and J lost 7 bases; unmatched junction nucleotides: 5. The CDR3 extends over 13 amino acids. Germline values: CDR1 MDHEN, CDR2 SYDVKM.

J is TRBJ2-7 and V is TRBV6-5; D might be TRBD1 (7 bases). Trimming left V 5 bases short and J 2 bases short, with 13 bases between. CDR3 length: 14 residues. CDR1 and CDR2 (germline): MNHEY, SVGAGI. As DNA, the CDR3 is TGTGCCAGCAGTCCCCAGGGGGGTCCCTACGAGCAGTACTTC. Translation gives CASSPQGGPYEQYF.

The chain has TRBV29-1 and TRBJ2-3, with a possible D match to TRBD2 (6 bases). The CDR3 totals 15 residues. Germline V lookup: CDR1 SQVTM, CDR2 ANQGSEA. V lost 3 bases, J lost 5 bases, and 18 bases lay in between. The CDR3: CSVEGLAARGDTQYF. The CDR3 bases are TGCAGCGTTGAGGGGTTAGCGGCGAGGGGAGATACGCAGTATTTT.

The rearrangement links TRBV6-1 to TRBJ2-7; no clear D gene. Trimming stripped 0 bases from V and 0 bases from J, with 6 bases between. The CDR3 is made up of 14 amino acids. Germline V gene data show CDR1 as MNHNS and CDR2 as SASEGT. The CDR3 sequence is CASSEARRSYEQYF. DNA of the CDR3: TGTGCCAGCAGTGAAGCGCGGCGCTCCTACGAGCAGTACTTC.

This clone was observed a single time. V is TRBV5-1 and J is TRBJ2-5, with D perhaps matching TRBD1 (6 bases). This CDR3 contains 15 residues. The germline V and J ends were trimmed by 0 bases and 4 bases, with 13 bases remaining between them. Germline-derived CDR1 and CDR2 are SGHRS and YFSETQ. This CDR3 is CASSLVQTGRETQYF. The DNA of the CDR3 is TGCGCCAGCAGCTTGGTGCAGACAGGAAGAGAGACCCAGTACTTC.

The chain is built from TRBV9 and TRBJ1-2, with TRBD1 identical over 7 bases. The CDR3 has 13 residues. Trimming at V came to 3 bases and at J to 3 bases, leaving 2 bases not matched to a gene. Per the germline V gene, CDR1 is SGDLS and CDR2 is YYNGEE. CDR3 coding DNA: TGTGCCAGCAGCGGACAGGGATACTATGGCTACACCTTC. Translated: CASSGQGYYGYTF.

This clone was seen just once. The CDR3 DNA sequence: TGTGCCAGCTCACCCAGGAATCAGGCAACTAATGAAAAACTGTTTTTT. Protein sequence: CASSPRNQATNEKLFF. The chain employs TRBV18 and TRBJ1-4; no clear D. Trimming pared 3 bases from V and 0 bases from J, leaving 11 bases between. CDR1 KGHSH and CDR2 LQKENI come from the germline V gene. This CDR3 contains 16 residues.

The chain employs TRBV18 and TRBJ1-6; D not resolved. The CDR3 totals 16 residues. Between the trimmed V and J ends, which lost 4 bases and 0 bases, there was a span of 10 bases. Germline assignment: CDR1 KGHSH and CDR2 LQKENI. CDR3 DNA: TGTGCCAGCTCACGCGAGGAGAGCTCCTATAATTCACCCCTCCACTTT. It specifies CASSREESSYNSPLHF.

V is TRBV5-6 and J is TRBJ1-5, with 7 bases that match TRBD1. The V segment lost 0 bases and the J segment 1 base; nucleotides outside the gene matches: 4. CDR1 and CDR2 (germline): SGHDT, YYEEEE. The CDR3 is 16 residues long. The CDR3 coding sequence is TGTGCCAGCAGCTTGGGGGGGACAGCGAGCAATCAGCCCCAGCATTTT. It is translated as CASSLGGTASNQPQHF.